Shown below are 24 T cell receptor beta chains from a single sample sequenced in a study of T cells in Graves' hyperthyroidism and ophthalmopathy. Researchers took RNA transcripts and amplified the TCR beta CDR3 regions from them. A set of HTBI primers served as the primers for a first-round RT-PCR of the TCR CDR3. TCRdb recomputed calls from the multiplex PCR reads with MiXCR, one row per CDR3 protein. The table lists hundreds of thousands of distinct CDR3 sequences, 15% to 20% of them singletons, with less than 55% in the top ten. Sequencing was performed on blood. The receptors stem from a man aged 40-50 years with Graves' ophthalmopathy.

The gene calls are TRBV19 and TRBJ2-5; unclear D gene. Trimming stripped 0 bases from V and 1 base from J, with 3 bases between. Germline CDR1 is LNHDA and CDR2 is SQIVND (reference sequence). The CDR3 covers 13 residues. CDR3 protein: CASSIDVQETQYF. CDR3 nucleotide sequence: TGTGCCAGTAGTATAGACGTCCAAGAGACCCAGTACTTC.

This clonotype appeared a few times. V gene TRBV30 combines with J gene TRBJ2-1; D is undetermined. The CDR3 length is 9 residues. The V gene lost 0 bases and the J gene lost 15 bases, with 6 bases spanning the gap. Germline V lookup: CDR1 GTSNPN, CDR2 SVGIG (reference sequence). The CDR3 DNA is TGTGCCTGGAGTGTCTGGAGGTTCTTC. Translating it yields CAWSVWRFF.

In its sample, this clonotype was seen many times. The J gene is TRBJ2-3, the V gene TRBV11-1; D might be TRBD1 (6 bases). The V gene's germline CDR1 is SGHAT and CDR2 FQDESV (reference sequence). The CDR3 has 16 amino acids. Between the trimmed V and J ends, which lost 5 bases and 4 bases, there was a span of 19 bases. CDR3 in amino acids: CASSPQGIQGADTQYF. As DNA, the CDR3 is TGTGCCAGCAGCCCCCAGGGGATCCAAGGTGCAGATACGCAGTATTTT. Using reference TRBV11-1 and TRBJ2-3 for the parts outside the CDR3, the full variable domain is EAEVAQSPRYKITEKSQAVAFWCDPISGHATLYWYRQILGQGPELLVQFQDESVVDDSQLPKDRFSAERLKGVDSTLKIQPAELGDSAMYLCASSPQGIQGADTQYFGPGTRLTVL.

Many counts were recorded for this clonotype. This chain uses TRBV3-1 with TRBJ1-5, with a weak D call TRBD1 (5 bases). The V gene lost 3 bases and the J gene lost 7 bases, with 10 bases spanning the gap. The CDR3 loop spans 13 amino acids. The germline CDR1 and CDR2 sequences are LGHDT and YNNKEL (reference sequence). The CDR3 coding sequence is TGTGCCAGCAGCCAGTCGACAGCCCAGCCCCAGCATTTT. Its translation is CASSQSTAQPQHF.

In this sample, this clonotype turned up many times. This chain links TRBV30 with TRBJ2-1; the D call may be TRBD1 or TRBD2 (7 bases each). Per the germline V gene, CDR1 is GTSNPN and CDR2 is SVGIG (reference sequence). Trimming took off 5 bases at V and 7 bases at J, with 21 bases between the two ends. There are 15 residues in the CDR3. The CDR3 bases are TGTGCCTGGGGGGGGAAGACAGGGAGGGATAATGAGCAGTTCTTC. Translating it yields CAWGGKTGRDNEQFF. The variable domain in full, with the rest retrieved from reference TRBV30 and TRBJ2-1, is SQTIHQWPATLVQPVGSPLSLECTVEGTSNPNLYWYRQAAGRGLQLLFYSVGIGQISSEVPQNLSASRPQDRQFILSSKKLLLSDSGFYLCAWGGKTGRDNEQFFGPGTRLTVL.

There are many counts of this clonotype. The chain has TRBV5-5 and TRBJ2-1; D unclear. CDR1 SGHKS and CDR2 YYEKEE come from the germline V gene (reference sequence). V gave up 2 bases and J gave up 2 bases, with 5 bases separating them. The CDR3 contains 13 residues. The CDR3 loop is CASSFRAYNEQFF. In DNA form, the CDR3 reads TGTGCCAGCAGCTTTCGGGCCTACAATGAGCAGTTCTTC.

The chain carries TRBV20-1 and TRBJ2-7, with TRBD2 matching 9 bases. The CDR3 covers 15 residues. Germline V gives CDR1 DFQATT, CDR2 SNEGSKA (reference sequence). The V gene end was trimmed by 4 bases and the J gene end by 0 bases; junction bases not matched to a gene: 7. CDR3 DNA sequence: TGCAGTGCTAACTCAATAGCGGGGGCCTCCTACGAGCAGTACTTC. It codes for CSANSIAGASYEQYF.

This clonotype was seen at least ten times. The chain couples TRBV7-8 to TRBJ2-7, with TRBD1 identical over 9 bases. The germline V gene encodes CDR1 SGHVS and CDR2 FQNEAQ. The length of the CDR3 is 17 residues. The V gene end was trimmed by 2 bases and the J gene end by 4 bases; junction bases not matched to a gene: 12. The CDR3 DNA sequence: TGTGCCAGCAGCTTACAGCGGTCCGGGACAGGGAGGTACGAGCAGTACTTC. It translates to CASSLQRSGTGRYEQYF.

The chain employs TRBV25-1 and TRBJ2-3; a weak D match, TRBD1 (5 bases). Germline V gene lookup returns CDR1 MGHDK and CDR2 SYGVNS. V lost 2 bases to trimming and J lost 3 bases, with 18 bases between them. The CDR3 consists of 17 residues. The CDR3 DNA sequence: TGTGCCAGCAGTGAAGACTCAGGGAACAAGAGGACAGATACGCAGTATTTT. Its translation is CASSEDSGNKRTDTQYF. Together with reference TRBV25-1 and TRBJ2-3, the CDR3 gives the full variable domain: EADIYQTPRYLVIGTGKKITLECSQTMGHDKMYWYQQDPGMELHLIHYSYGVNSTEKGDLSSESTVSRIRTEHFPLTLESARPSHTSQYLCASSEDSGNKRTDTQYFGPGTRLTVL.

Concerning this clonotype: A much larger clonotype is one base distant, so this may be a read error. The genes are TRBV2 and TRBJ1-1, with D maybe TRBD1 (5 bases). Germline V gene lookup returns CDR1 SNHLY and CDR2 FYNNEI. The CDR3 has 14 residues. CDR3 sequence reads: CACSLGPSNTEAFF. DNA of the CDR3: TGTGCCTGCAGCCTGGGGCCTTCAAACACTGAAGCTTTCTTT.

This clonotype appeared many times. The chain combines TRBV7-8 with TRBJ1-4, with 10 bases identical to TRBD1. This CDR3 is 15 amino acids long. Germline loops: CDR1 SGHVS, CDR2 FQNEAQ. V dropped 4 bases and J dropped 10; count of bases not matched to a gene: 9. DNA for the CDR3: TGTGCCAGCAGCTCCGCGGGACAGGGGAATAGAAAACTGTTTTTT. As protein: CASSSAGQGNRKLFF.

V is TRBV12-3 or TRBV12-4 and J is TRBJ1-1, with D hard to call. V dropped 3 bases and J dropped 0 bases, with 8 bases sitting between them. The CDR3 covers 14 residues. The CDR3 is CASSFSRVNTEAFF. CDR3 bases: TGTGCCAGCAGTTTTTCTCGGGTGAACACTGAAGCTTTCTTT.

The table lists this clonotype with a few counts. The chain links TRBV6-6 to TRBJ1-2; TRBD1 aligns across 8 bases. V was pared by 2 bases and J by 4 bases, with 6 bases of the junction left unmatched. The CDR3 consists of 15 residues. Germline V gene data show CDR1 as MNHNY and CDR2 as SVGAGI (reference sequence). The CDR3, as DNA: TGTGCCAGCAGTTACGGACAGGGACGGGGCTATGGCTACACCTTC. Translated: CASSYGQGRGYGYTF.

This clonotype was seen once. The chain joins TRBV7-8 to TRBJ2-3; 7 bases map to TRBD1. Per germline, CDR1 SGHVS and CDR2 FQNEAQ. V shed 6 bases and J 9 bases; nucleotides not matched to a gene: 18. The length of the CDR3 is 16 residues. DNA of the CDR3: TGTGCCAGCAGTCCAACAGGGGTAAAGGGGGATAGGACGCAGTATTTT. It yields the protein CASSPTGVKGDRTQYF.

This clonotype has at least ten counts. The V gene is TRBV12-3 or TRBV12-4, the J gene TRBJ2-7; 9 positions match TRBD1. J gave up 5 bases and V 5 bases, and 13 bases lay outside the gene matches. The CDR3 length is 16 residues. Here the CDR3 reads CASSPTMGQGSHEQYF. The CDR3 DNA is TGTGCCAGCAGTCCTACTATGGGACAGGGTTCCCACGAGCAGTACTTC.

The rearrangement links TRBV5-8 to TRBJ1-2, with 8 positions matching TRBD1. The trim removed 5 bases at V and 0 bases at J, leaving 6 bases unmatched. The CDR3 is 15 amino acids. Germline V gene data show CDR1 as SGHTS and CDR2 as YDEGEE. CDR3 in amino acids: CASSSPGQANYGYTF. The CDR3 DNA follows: TGTGCCAGCAGTTCTCCGGGACAGGCTAACTATGGCTACACCTTC.

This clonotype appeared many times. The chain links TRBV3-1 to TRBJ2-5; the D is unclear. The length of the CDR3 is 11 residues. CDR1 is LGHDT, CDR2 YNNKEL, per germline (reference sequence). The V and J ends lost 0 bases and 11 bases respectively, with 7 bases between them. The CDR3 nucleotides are TGTGCCAGCAGCCAAGAGAGAGGACAGTACTTC. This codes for CASSQERGQYF.

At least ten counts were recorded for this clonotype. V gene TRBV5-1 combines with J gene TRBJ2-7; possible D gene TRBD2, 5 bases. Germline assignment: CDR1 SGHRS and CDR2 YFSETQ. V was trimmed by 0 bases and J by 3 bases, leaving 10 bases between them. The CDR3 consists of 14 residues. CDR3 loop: CASSLVGGGYEQYF. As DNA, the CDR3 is TGCGCCAGCAGCTTGGTGGGCGGAGGCTACGAGCAGTACTTC.

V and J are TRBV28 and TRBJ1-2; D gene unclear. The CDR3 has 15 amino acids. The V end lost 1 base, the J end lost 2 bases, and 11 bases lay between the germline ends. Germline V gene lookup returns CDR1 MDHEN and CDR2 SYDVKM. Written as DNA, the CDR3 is TGTGCCAGCAGTTTATCCGTTCCGGGGAACTATGGCTACACCTTC. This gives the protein CASSLSVPGNYGYTF.

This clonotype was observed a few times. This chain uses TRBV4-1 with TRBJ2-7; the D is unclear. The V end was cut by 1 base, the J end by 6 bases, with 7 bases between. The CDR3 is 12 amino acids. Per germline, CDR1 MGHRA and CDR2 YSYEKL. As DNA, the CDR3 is TGCGCCAGCAGCCAAGTTGGTACCGAGCAGTACTTC. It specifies CASSQVGTEQYF.

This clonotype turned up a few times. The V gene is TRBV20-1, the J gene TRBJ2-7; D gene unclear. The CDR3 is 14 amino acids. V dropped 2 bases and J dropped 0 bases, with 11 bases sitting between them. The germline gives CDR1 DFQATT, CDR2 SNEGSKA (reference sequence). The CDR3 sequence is CSARKRIASYEQYF. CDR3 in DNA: TGCAGTGCTAGAAAGCGCATAGCCTCCTACGAGCAGTACTTC.

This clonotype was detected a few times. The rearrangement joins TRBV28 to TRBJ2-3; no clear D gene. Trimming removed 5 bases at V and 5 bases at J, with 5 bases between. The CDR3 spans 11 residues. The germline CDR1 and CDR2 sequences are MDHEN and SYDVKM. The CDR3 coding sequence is TGTGCCAGCAGTAAAATAGATACGCAGTATTTT. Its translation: CASSKIDTQYF.

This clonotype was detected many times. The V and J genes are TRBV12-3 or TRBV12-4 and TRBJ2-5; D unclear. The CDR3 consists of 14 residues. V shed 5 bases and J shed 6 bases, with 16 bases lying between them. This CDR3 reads CASSTAGPPKTQYF. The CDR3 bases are TGTGCCAGCAGTACCGCCGGGCCCCCCAAGACCCAGTACTTC.

The CDR3 DNA is TGCAGTGCGCGGACAGGAGGCGGGGAGACCCAGTACTTC. This translates into CSARTGGGETQYF. This chain uses TRBV20-1 with TRBJ2-5; 7 bases fit TRBD1. Germline V lookup: CDR1 DFQATT, CDR2 SNEGSKA (reference sequence). V gave up 6 bases and J gave up 5 bases; unmatched junction bases: 9. The CDR3 loop spans 13 amino acids.